The TCR beta chain under discussion was sequenced for a study of cytomegalovirus exposure and HLA in healthy donors. The PCR employed 60 Vbeta primers together with 13 Jbeta primers. Original processing methods: In a later analysis, some 10 million of 65 million to 80 million unique beta chains occurred in at least two donors. Generated by immunoSEQ multiplex PCR, the TCRdb table keeps only in-frame clones and is missing some. The V and J calls and clone size come from that table; D and trimming were worked out from the DNA. The table has 120,000 or so clones, roughly two thirds seen once. This CDR3 spans 15 amino acids. Germline V gives CDR1 MNHNS, CDR2 SASEGT. With 5 bases clipped from V and 3 bases from J, the junction kept 1 base outside the gene matches.

This sequence was found in a man between 25 and 39 years old in good health and CMV-seropositive. Sample: PBMCs. The V and J genes are TRBV6-1 and TRBJ2-6, with 10 positions matching TRBD2. This CDR3 reads CASSRLAGGANVLTF. The CDR3 DNA is TGTGCCAGCAGTCGACTAGCGGGTGGGGCCAACGTCCTGACTTTC.